This TCR beta chain was profiled in a study of T cell repertoires in cytomegalovirus infection. About the research overall: Well-studied HLA-B-restricted CMV epitopes were used in the study alongside recently identified HLA-C-restricted ones. An indication of both CMV infection and matching HLA type came from public TCR beta signatures.

This clonotype showed up just a few times. Its specificity is not known. The CDR3 is made up of 15 amino acids. The germline gives CDR1 SGHVS, CDR2 FNYEAQ. V lost 2 bases to trimming and J lost 4 bases, with 12 bases between them. TCRdb re-called the reads with MiXCR, one entry per CDR3 protein. The sample shows approximately 73,000 distinct CDR3 sequences, approximately 42% of them seen only once. Overall study findings and caveats: Ex vivo responses were dominated by HLA-C-restricted CMV-specific TCR beta clonotypes. Accumulated public TCR beta family frequency recognized individuals carrying CMV together with the relevant HLA.

The chain employs TRBV7-6 and TRBJ2-1; unclear D gene. Sequenced here: CD8+ T cells from cultured PBMCs, sampled from culture after CMV antigen stimulation. This sequence originates from a human donor in good health (CMV status not recorded). Some clones in this sample may be carry-over from other donors' samples. The DNA for the CDR3 is TGTGCCAGCAGCTTATCAATACACCTATACAATGAGCAGTTCTTC. It codes for CASSLSIHLYNEQFF.